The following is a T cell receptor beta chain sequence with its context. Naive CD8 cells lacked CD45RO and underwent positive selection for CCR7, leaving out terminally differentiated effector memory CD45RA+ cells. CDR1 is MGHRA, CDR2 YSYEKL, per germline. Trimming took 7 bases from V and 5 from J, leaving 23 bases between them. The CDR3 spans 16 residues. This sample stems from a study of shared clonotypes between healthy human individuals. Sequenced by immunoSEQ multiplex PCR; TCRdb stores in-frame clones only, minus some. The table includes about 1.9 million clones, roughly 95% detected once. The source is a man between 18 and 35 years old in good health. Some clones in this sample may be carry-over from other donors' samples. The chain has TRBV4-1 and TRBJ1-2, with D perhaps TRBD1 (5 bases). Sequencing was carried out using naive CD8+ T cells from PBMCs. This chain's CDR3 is CASTTSVGVEGYGYTF. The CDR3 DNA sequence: TGCGCCAGCACCACGTCCGTGGGGGTCGAAGGTTATGGCTACACCTTC.